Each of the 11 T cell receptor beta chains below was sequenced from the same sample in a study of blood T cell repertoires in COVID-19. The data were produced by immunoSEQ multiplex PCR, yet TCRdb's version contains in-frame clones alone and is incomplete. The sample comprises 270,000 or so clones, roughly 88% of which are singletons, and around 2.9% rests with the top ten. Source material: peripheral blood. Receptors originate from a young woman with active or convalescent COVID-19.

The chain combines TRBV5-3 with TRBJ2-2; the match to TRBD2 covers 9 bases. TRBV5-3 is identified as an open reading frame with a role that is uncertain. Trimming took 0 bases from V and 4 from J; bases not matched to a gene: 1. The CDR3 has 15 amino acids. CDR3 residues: CARSLELAGTGELFF. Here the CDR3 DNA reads TGTGCCAGAAGCTTGGAACTAGCGGGCACCGGGGAGCTGTTTTTT.

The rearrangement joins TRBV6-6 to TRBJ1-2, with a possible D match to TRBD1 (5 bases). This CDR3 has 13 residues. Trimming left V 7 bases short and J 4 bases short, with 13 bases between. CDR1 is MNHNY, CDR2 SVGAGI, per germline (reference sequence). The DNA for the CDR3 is TGTGCCAGCATGACAGCTATAGGCTATGGCTACACCTTC. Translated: CASMTAIGYGYTF.

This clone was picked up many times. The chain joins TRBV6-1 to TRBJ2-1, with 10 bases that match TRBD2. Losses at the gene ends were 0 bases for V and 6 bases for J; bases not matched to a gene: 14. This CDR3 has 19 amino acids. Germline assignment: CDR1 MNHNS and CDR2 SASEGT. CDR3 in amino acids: CASSEARSSGGLGGNEQFF. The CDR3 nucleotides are TGTGCCAGCAGTGAAGCGCGGTCTAGCGGGGGCCTAGGGGGCAATGAGCAGTTCTTC.

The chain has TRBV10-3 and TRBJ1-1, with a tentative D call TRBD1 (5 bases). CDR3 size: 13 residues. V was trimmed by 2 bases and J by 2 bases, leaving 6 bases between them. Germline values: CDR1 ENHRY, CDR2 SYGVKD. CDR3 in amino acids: CAISEDRNTEAFF. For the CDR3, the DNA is TGTGCCATCAGTGAGGACAGAAACACTGAAGCTTTCTTT.

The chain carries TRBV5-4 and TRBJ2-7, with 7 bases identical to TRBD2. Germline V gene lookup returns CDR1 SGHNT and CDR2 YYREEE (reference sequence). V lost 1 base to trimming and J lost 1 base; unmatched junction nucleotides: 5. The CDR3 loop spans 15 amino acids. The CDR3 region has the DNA TGTGCCAGCAGCTTGTTCCCTAGCGGTTCCTACGAGCAGTACTTC. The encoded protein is CASSLFPSGSYEQYF.

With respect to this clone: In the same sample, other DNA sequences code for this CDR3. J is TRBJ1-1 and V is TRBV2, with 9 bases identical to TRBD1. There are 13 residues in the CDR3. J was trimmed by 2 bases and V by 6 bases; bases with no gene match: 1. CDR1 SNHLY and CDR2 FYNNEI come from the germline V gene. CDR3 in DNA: TGTGCCAGCAGCACAGGGGGCAACACTGAAGCTTTCTTT. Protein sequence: CASSTGGNTEAFF.

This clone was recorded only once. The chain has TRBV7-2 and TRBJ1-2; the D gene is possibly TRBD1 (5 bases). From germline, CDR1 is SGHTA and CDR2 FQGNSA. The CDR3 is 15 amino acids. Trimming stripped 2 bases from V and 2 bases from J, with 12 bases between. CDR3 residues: CASSLTTTANYGYTF. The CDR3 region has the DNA TGTGCCAGCAGCTTAACGACGACAGCCAACTATGGCTACACCTTC. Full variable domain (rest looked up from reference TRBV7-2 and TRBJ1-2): GAGVSQSPSNKVTEKGKDVELRCDPISGHTALYWYRQSLGQGLEFLIYFQGNSAPDKSGLPSDRFSAERTGGSVSTLTIQRTQQEDSAVYLCASSLTTTANYGYTFGSGTRLTVV.

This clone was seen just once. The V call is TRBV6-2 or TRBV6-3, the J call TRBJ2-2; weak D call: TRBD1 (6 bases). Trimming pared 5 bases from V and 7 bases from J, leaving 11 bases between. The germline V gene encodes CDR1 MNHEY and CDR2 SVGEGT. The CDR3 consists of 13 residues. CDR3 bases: TGTGCCAGCAGTCCACTAGGGGGCGGGGAGCTGTTTTTT. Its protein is CASSPLGGGELFF.

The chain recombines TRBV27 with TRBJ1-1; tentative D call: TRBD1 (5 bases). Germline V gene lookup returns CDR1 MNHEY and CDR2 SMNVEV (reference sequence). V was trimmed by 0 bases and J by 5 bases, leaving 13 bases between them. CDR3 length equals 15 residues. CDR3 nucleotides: TGTGCCAGCAGTTTATCGGGCAGGGTGAGGACTGAAGCTTTCTTT. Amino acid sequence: CASSLSGRVRTEAFF.

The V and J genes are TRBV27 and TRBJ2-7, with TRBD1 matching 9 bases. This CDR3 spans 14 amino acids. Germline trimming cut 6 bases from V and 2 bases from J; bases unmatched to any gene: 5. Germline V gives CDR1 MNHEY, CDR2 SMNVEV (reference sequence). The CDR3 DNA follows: TGTGCCAGCAGCAGACAGGGGGGGCCCTACGAGCAGTACTTC. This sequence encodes CASSRQGGPYEQYF.

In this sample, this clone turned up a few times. This chain's CDR3 is CASSPQNPVIQGAGGYTF. The CDR3 DNA is TGTGCCAGCAGCCCACAAAACCCCGTTATACAGGGGGCGGGGGGCTACACCTTC. V gene TRBV21-1 combines with J gene TRBJ1-2; the DNA was not compared with TRBD1, the D call given in the table. TRBV21-1 counts as a pseudogene. The CDR3 consists of 18 residues.